This T cell receptor (beta chain) stems from a study of blood T cell repertoires in COVID-19. About the research overall: Both acute and convalescent COVID-19 samples were obtained from the United States, Italy and Spain.

Germline V gene sequence: CDR1 SGDLS, CDR2 YYNGEE. This CDR3 comprises 13 residues. Trimming left V 2 bases short and J 4 bases short, with 8 bases between. Per the study methods: Amplification with reference gene primers provided the estimates of nucleated cell counts. Produced via immunoSEQ multiplex PCR; TCRdb's table is partial and in-frame only. V, J and clone size are taken as reported in that table, and D and trimming were inferred from the DNA itself. Counted here are around 100,000 clones, 92% occurring once; the ten biggest clones make up more than 5%. The sequence was collected from a man in his fifties with active COVID-19. The chain is built from TRBV9 and TRBJ2-3; tentatively, D is TRBD2 (5 bases). Sequenced: peripheral blood. CDR3 sequence reads: CASSVGVADTQYF. The CDR3 DNA reads TGTGCCAGCAGCGTCGGGGTGGCAGATACGCAGTATTTT. The full variable domain, rest sourced from reference TRBV9 and TRBJ2-3, is DSGVTQTPKHLITATGQRVTLRCSPRSGDLSVYWYQQSLDQGLQFLIQYYNGEERAKGNILERFSAQQFPDLHSELNLSSLELGDSALYFCASSVGVADTQYFGPGTRLTVL.